What follows are 28 T cell receptor beta chains derived from one specimen sequenced in a study of CD8 T cells in Susac syndrome. It was with random hexamers that 0.5 to 1 ug RNA was reverse transcribed. TCRdb reprocessed the immunoSEQ multiplex PCR reads via MiXCR and lists one record per CDR3 protein. The sample consists of 150,000 to 200,000 distinct CDR3 sequences, just under 95% of them appearing once. Sequenced input: CD4+ T cells from PBMCs. Receptors were obtained from a human donor in good health.

The V gene is TRBV9, the J gene TRBJ2-2; D remains ambiguous. In germline, CDR1 is SGDLS, CDR2 YYNGEE. The CDR3 length is 15 residues. The ends were cut back, 0 bases at V and 2 bases at J, with 8 bases in the middle. The CDR3, as DNA: TGTGCCAGCAGCGTAGTTGACCTTAACACCGGGGAGCTGTTTTTT. Amino acid sequence: CASSVVDLNTGELFF. The variable domain in full, with the rest retrieved from reference TRBV9 and TRBJ2-2, is DSGVTQTPKHLITATGQRVTLRCSPRSGDLSVYWYQQSLDQGLQFLIQYYNGEERAKGNILERFSAQQFPDLHSELNLSSLELGDSALYFCASSVVDLNTGELFFGEGSRLTVL.

The sample holds a few counts of this clonotype. The chain employs TRBV9 and TRBJ1-6, with D maybe TRBD1 (5 bases). Germline V lookup: CDR1 SGDLS, CDR2 YYNGEE. The CDR3 has 13 residues. Trimming removed 5 bases from V and 10 bases from J, with 13 bases in between. The chain's CDR3 is CASSLGGGSPLHF. In DNA form, the CDR3 reads TGTGCCAGCAGTCTCGGGGGAGGGTCACCCCTCCACTTT.

The chain joins TRBV18 to TRBJ1-2; TRBD1 is a possible D gene (6 bases). Looked up from germline, CDR1 is KGHSH and CDR2 is LQKENI. The CDR3 runs to 13 residues. V lost 6 bases, J lost 3 bases, and 11 bases lay in between. CDR3 protein: CASSPRGDYGYTF. In DNA form, the CDR3 reads TGTGCCAGCTCTCCCAGGGGCGACTATGGCTACACCTTC.

This clonotype showed up just a few times. This rearrangement joins TRBV28 to TRBJ1-5; D gene unclear. V lost 2 bases and J lost 7, with 6 bases in between. The germline V gene has CDR1 MDHEN and CDR2 SYDVKM. The CDR3 extends over 12 amino acids. Written as DNA, the CDR3 is TGTGCCAGCAGTTTAAGAGGGCAGCCCCAGCATTTT. Encoded protein: CASSLRGQPQHF. The whole variable domain, filled in from reference TRBV28 and TRBJ1-5, reads DVKVTQSSRYLVKRTGEKVFLECVQDMDHENMFWYRQDPGLGLRLIYFSYDVKMKEKGDIPEGYSVSREKKERFSLILESASTNQTSMYLCASSLRGQPQHFGDGTRLSIL.

A single count supports this clonotype. J is TRBJ2-1 and V is TRBV29-1; 7 nucleotides align to TRBD1. The CDR3 sequence is 15 residues long. V shed 7 bases, J shed 4 bases, and the junction held 13 bases outside the gene matches. Germline V CDR1 and CDR2: SQVTM, ANQGSEA. For the CDR3, the DNA is TGCAGCGCAGGACAGGTGGGGCTTTCGTACAATGAGCAGTTCTTC. Its protein is CSAGQVGLSYNEQFF.

J is TRBJ1-5 and V is TRBV29-1; no clear D gene. Germline CDR1 reads SQVTM; CDR2 reads ANQGSEA. The CDR3 is 12 residues long. The ends were cut back, 4 bases at V and 4 bases at J, with 8 bases in the middle. The CDR3 coding sequence is TGCAGCGTTGGAGGAGATAATCAGCCCCAGCATTTT. Its protein product is CSVGGDNQPQHF.

The chain combines TRBV12-3 or TRBV12-4 with TRBJ2-5; tentatively, D is TRBD2 (6 bases). The V end lost 1 base, the J end lost 2 bases, and 14 bases lay between the germline ends. There are 16 residues in the CDR3. CDR3 sequence (DNA): TGTGCCAGCAGTTTAGGGGGACTGACGATACAAGAGACCCAGTACTTC. It is translated as CASSLGGLTIQETQYF.

V and J are TRBV3-1 and TRBJ1-1; D gene unclear. This CDR3 has 13 amino acids. Trimming left V 5 bases short and J 5 bases short, with 12 bases between. Germline V gene sequence: CDR1 LGHDT, CDR2 YNNKEL (reference sequence). CDR3 amino acids: CASSYFLGTEAFF. CDR3 sequence (DNA): TGTGCCAGCAGCTACTTTCTGGGGACTGAAGCTTTCTTT.

This chain uses TRBV29-1 with TRBJ2-3; TRBD2 matches at 10 bases. Per germline, CDR1 SQVTM and CDR2 ANQGSEA. The CDR3 totals 13 residues. V was pared by 7 bases and J by 6 bases, with 7 bases of the junction left unmatched. CDR3 sequence: CSGSAGGTDTQYF. CDR3 in DNA: TGCAGCGGCTCAGCGGGGGGGACGGATACGCAGTATTTT.

This clonotype was observed a single time. The chain joins TRBV7-7 to TRBJ2-1, with D perhaps TRBD1 or TRBD2 (5 bases each). The CDR3 is made up of 14 amino acids. Germline loops: CDR1 SSHAT, CDR2 FNYEAQ (reference sequence). V lost 3 bases, J lost 4 bases, and 10 bases lay in between. The CDR3 coding sequence is TGTGCCAGCAGCTTGGGGGTATCGTACAATGAGCAGTTCTTC. Protein product: CASSLGVSYNEQFF.

The rearrangement joins TRBV9 to TRBJ2-2; 7 bases map to TRBD2. This CDR3 is built from 15 residues. CDR1 is SGDLS and CDR2 is YYNGEE in the germline V gene. After removal of 4 bases from V and 6 bases from J, the junction contained 9 bases not matched to a gene. This CDR3 reads CASSPPSGVAGELFF. CDR3 DNA sequence: TGTGCCAGCAGCCCTCCCAGCGGGGTCGCCGGGGAGCTGTTTTTT.

The chain links TRBV5-1 to TRBJ2-2; 9 bases match TRBD1. This CDR3 has 15 amino acids. Per the germline V gene, CDR1 is SGHRS and CDR2 is YFSETQ. Trimming cost V 7 bases and J 3 bases; bases outside gene matches: 7. The CDR3 loop is CASGRTGADTGELFF. CDR3 coding DNA: TGCGCCAGCGGCCGGACAGGGGCGGACACCGGGGAGCTGTTTTTT.

The genes are TRBV13 and TRBJ1-2; D gene ambiguous. In germline, CDR1 is PRHDT, CDR2 FYEKMQ (reference sequence). V was cut by 2 bases and J by 0 bases, with 16 bases left in between. This CDR3 has 17 amino acids. CDR3 sequence: CASSLSADLWANYGYTF. Here the CDR3 DNA reads TGTGCCAGCAGCTTATCGGCAGATCTTTGGGCTAACTATGGCTACACCTTC. The full variable domain, in which reference TRBV13 and TRBJ1-2 provide the parts outside the CDR3, is AAGVIQSPRHLIKEKRETATLKCYPIPRHDTVYWYQQGPGQDPQFLISFYEKMQSDKGSIPDRFSAQQFSDYHSELNMSSLELGDSALYFCASSLSADLWANYGYTFGSGTRLTVV.

V is TRBV29-1 and J is TRBJ2-7; the D gene is possibly TRBD1 (6 bases). The CDR3 totals 13 residues. The V gene's germline CDR1 is SQVTM and CDR2 ANQGSEA. The ends were cut back, 4 bases at V and 0 bases at J, with 10 bases in the middle. The CDR3 reads CSVGRGPSYEQYF. In DNA, the CDR3 is TGCAGCGTTGGCAGGGGACCCTCCTACGAGCAGTACTTC.

This clonotype has only one observation. This chain joins TRBV3-1 and TRBJ2-3; D is possibly TRBD2 (6 bases). This CDR3 is 15 amino acids long. The ends were cut back, 4 bases at V and 6 bases at J, with 17 bases in the middle. Germline assignment: CDR1 LGHDT and CDR2 YNNKEL (reference sequence). In DNA form, the CDR3 reads TGTGCCAGCAGCCGCTGGACTACCGGGGCCGATACGCAGTATTTT. Translating it yields CASSRWTTGADTQYF.

This chain uses TRBV29-1 with TRBJ2-5, with D maybe TRBD1 (6 bases). This CDR3 contains 11 residues. Germline V CDR1 and CDR2: SQVTM, ANQGSEA. V was pared by 5 bases and J by 4 bases, with 8 bases between. Here the CDR3 DNA reads TGCAGCGTTCTCAGGGGAGAGACCCAGTACTTC. As protein: CSVLRGETQYF. The variable domain in full, completed from reference TRBV29-1 and TRBJ2-5, reads SAVISQKPSRDICQRGTSLTIQCQVDSQVTMMFWYRQQPGQSLTLIATANQGSEATYESGFVIDKFPISRPNLTFSTLTVSNMSPEDSSIYLCSVLRGETQYFGPGTRLLVL.

The chain joins TRBV6-2 or TRBV6-3 to TRBJ1-1; D unclear. The germline V and J ends were trimmed by 3 bases and 0 bases, with 11 bases remaining between them. CDR3 length: 15 amino acids. Germline CDR1 is MNHEY and CDR2 is SVGEGT. The CDR3 reads CASSYGRIMNTEAFF. The CDR3 DNA is TGTGCCAGCAGTTATGGGAGGATCATGAACACTGAAGCTTTCTTT.

The V gene is TRBV6-5, the J gene TRBJ2-7; 7 positions match TRBD2. Germline V CDR1 and CDR2: MNHEY, SVGAGI. The CDR3 sequence is 14 residues long. Trimming took 7 bases from V and 2 from J; bases not matched to a gene: 8. The DNA for the CDR3 is TGTGCCAGCACCACCAGGGAGGGGACCTACGAGCAGTACTTC. Residues: CASTTREGTYEQYF.

V is TRBV25-1 and J is TRBJ1-1; 7 positions agree with TRBD1. V was clipped by 4 bases and J by 3 bases; unmatched bases: 5. This CDR3 has 14 residues. Germline-derived CDR1 and CDR2 are MGHDK and SYGVNS. CDR3 sequence: CASSATGPDTEAFF. Here the CDR3 DNA reads TGTGCCAGCAGTGCGACAGGGCCGGACACTGAAGCTTTCTTT. Looking up the rest from reference TRBV25-1 and TRBJ1-1 gives the full variable domain: EADIYQTPRYLVIGTGKKITLECSQTMGHDKMYWYQQDPGMELHLIHYSYGVNSTEKGDLSSESTVSRIRTEHFPLTLESARPSHTSQYLCASSATGPDTEAFFGQGTRLTVV.

The J gene is TRBJ2-3, the V gene TRBV9; D is possibly TRBD2 (6 bases). The germline gives CDR1 SGDLS, CDR2 YYNGEE. V lost 0 bases and J lost 6, with 14 bases in between. CDR3 length: 15 amino acids. The DNA of the CDR3 is TGTGCCAGCAGCGTAGCGGGAGCTAGGGAGGATACGCAGTATTTT. The encoded protein is CASSVAGAREDTQYF.

V is TRBV29-1 and J is TRBJ2-7, with 9 bases fitting TRBD1. Germline values: CDR1 SQVTM, CDR2 ANQGSEA. CDR3 length: 13 residues. The trim removed 3 bases at V and 6 bases at J, leaving 6 bases unmatched. The CDR3 nucleotides read TGCAGCGTTGAGATCAGGACAGGGGTCGAGCAGTACTTC. Amino acid sequence: CSVEIRTGVEQYF.

The chain is built from TRBV6-5 and TRBJ1-4; 8 bases align to TRBD1. Germline-derived CDR1 and CDR2 are MNHEY and SVGAGI. The CDR3 contains 14 residues. Trimming took 5 bases from V and 5 from J; bases not matched to a gene: 4. The CDR3 protein is CASSNRDRNEKLFF. CDR3 nucleotide sequence: TGTGCCAGCAGTAACCGGGACAGGAATGAAAAACTGTTTTTT.

This chain links TRBV20-1 with TRBJ2-7; D is undetermined. This CDR3 has 14 residues. Germline values: CDR1 DFQATT, CDR2 SNEGSKA (reference sequence). Trimming stripped 4 bases from V and 3 bases from J, with 16 bases between. The CDR3 here is CSAIRPPDVYEQYF. CDR3 sequence (DNA): TGCAGTGCTATCAGACCCCCAGATGTCTACGAGCAGTACTTC.

The chain combines TRBV18 with TRBJ2-1; D perhaps matches TRBD2 (7 bases). The germline V gene encodes CDR1 KGHSH and CDR2 LQKENI. CDR3 size: 14 residues. Trimming took 1 base from V and 10 from J, leaving 14 bases between them. DNA for the CDR3: TGTGCCAGCTCACCACTCGGGGGGCAAGGAGAGCAGTTCTTC. It codes for CASSPLGGQGEQFF.

The chain combines TRBV12-3 or TRBV12-4 with TRBJ1-3; unclear D gene. V lost 6 bases, J lost 0 bases, and 6 bases lay in between. The CDR3 has 13 amino acids. The CDR3 nucleotides read TGTGCCAGCAGGATAGGCTCTGGAAACACCATATATTTT. This translates into CASRIGSGNTIYF.

The chain has TRBV2 and TRBJ2-2, with a tentative D call TRBD1 (7 bases). Trimming took 7 bases from V and 4 from J, leaving 16 bases between them. Germline V lookup: CDR1 SNHLY, CDR2 FYNNEI. This CDR3 has 15 amino acids. CDR3 sequence reads: CASKLLEGATGELFF. The DNA for the CDR3 is TGTGCCAGCAAGCTGCTGGAGGGGGCCACCGGGGAGCTGTTTTTT.

This chain links TRBV29-1 with TRBJ1-2; TRBD1 might be the D (5 bases). CDR1 and CDR2 (germline): SQVTM, ANQGSEA. This CDR3 contains 11 residues. CDR3 DNA: TGCACAACGGTGGGGGATAATGGCTACACCTTC. It is translated as CTTVGDNGYTF.

The chain couples TRBV3-1 to TRBJ2-2; weak D call: TRBD1 (5 bases). The CDR3 totals 17 residues. Germline V CDR1 and CDR2: LGHDT, YNNKEL (reference sequence). V was cut by 6 bases and J by 0 bases, with 17 bases left in between. Written as DNA, the CDR3 is TGTGCCAGCAGACGAGGATGGGGCCCCTCGAACACCGGGGAGCTGTTTTTT. Protein: CASRRGWGPSNTGELFF.